This TCR beta chain is from a study of regulatory T cells in long-lasting Graves disease. The CDR3 runs to 16 residues. Germline-derived CDR1 and CDR2 are SGHDN and FVKESK. V shed 3 bases and J 7 bases; nucleotides not matched to a gene: 12. Sample time point: newly diagnosed GD, antithyroid drugs for less than 3 months. Extracted RNA from PBMCs served as the source of the TCR library. Construction of TCR beta libraries relied on iRepertoire HTBI primers and on Arm-PCR targeting CDR3 regions. TCRdb redid the calling of the multiplex PCR reads with MiXCR, one entry per CDR3 protein. The sample contains about 220,000 distinct CDR3 sequences, roughly a fifth of which appear only once. This clonotype was detected ten times or more. This sample was also put to use in a study of T cells in Graves' hyperthyroidism and ophthalmopathy. That paper states: A first-round RT-PCR of the TCR CDR3 used the HTBI primer set.

The sequence was obtained from a woman aged 25 to 39 with Graves disease. This specimen was peripheral blood mononuclear cells (PBMCs), taken at new diagnosis, from a patient treated with antithyroid drugs. This chain joins TRBV14 and TRBJ1-2; 9 bases fit TRBD1. CDR3 in amino acids: CASSHRDRVPWGGYTF. The CDR3 DNA sequence: TGTGCCAGCAGCCATCGGGACAGGGTCCCCTGGGGTGGCTACACCTTC. Using reference TRBV14 and TRBJ1-2 for the parts outside the CDR3, the full variable domain is EAGVTQFPSHSVIEKGQTVTLRCDPISGHDNLYWYRRVMGKEIKFLLHFVKESKQDESGMPNNRFLAERTGGTYSTLKVQPAELEDSGVYFCASSHRDRVPWGGYTFGSGTRLTVV.